One and the same sample provided the 21 T cell receptor beta chains below, sequenced in a study of CD8 T cells in ankylosing spondylitis. Broader study findings: A TCR beta motif of eight highly homologous variants appeared characteristic of ankylosing spondylitis blood.

These receptors are not linked to any known antigen. TCRdb fed the 5' RACE reads into MiXCR, producing one record per CDR3 protein. Among hundreds of thousands of distinct CDR3 sequences listed, 25% to 30% were seen once. Sample: blood, either unsorted or a sorted T cell fraction (not recorded which). The origin of the receptors is a male donor with ankylosing spondylitis.

The sample holds a few counts of this clonotype. This CDR3 reads CASSYSGGSTLSGNTIYF. In nucleotides, the CDR3 is TGTGCCAGCAGTTACTCGGGGGGCAGCACCCTCTCTGGAAACACCATATATTTT. The chain is built from TRBV6-5 and TRBJ1-3; possible D gene TRBD1, 6 bases. The CDR3 loop spans 18 amino acids. The V and J ends lost 0 bases and 0 bases respectively, with 15 bases between them. The germline V gene has CDR1 MNHEY and CDR2 SVGAGI.

The V call is TRBV12-3 or TRBV12-4, the J call TRBJ2-7; D is possibly TRBD2 (5 bases). V gave up 3 bases and J gave up 2 bases, with 8 bases separating them. There are 13 residues in the CDR3. The CDR3 sequence: CASSLIGAYEQYF. Here the CDR3 DNA reads TGTGCCAGCAGTTTGATCGGGGCCTACGAGCAGTACTTC.

The rearrangement links TRBV2 to TRBJ2-3, with D tentatively TRBD2 (5 bases). CDR3 length: 14 residues. The V and J ends lost 6 bases and 0 bases respectively, with 10 bases between them. CDR1 and CDR2 (germline): SNHLY, FYNNEI. As DNA, the CDR3 is TGTGCCAGCAGGCAACTAGGGAGCACAGATACGCAGTATTTT. Its translation: CASRQLGSTDTQYF.

The V and J genes are TRBV24-1 and TRBJ2-3; D unclear. Per the germline V gene, CDR1 is KGHDR and CDR2 is SFDVKD. V was cut by 9 bases and J by 0 bases, with 12 bases left in between. CDR3 length equals 14 residues. CDR3 residues: CATGLAGSTDTQYF. DNA for the CDR3: TGTGCCACCGGGTTGGCAGGAAGCACAGATACGCAGTATTTT.

The chain joins TRBV3-1 to TRBJ2-5; 10 bases are shared with TRBD1. The V segment lost 2 bases and the J segment 3 bases; nucleotides outside the gene matches: 6. From germline, CDR1 is LGHDT and CDR2 YNNKEL (reference sequence). There are 16 residues in the CDR3. CDR3 DNA sequence: TGTGCCAGCAGCCAACCCCTCGGGACAGGGGAAGAGACCCAGTACTTC. Its protein is CASSQPLGTGEETQYF.

The V gene is TRBV28, the J gene TRBJ2-5, with no clear D. V lost 7 bases to trimming and J lost 5 bases, with 14 bases between them. CDR3 size: 13 residues. Germline V lookup: CDR1 MDHEN, CDR2 SYDVKM. The CDR3 reads CASKVNYVETQYF. The CDR3 coding sequence is TGTGCCAGCAAGGTTAACTATGTGGAGACCCAGTACTTC.

The V gene is TRBV7-2, the J gene TRBJ2-3; D might be TRBD1 (5 bases). Trimming removed 5 bases from V and 2 bases from J, with 17 bases in between. From germline, CDR1 is SGHTA and CDR2 FQGNSA. CDR3 length: 16 residues. CDR3 protein: CASSPGHSRLTDTQYF. As DNA, the CDR3 is TGTGCCAGCAGCCCAGGACACTCGAGACTCACAGATACGCAGTATTTT.

The chain joins TRBV5-1 to TRBJ2-2, with D possibly TRBD2 on 5 matching bases. This CDR3 is built from 15 residues. Germline assignment: CDR1 SGHRS and CDR2 YFSETQ. V was pared by 0 bases and J by 7 bases, with 13 bases between. DNA for the CDR3: TGCGCCAGCAGCTTGGTTGTCGGGATTGACGGGGAGCTGTTTTTT. Translated: CASSLVVGIDGELFF.

The CDR3 DNA is TGCAGCATTGGACGGGAGAACACTGAAGCTTTCTTT. This gives the protein CSIGRENTEAFF. The chain is built from TRBV29-1 and TRBJ1-1; no clear D gene. V lost 8 bases and J 1 base, leaving 11 bases between the germline ends. The germline CDR1 and CDR2 sequences are SQVTM and ANQGSEA. CDR3 size: 12 residues. The full variable domain, rest sourced from reference TRBV29-1 and TRBJ1-1, is SAVISQKPSRDICQRGTSLTIQCQVDSQVTMMFWYRQQPGQSLTLIATANQGSEATYESGFVIDKFPISRPNLTFSTLTVSNMSPEDSSIYLCSIGRENTEAFFGQGTRLTVV.

This clonotype occurred a few times. The rearrangement links TRBV18 to TRBJ1-1; 10 positions agree with TRBD1. CDR3 length: 15 amino acids. Trimming at V came to 5 bases and at J to 5 bases, leaving 8 bases not matched to a gene. Looked up from germline, CDR1 is KGHSH and CDR2 is LQKENI. CDR3 protein: CASSAMRDRGTEAFF. In DNA form, the CDR3 reads TGTGCCAGCTCAGCAATGCGGGACAGGGGAACTGAAGCTTTCTTT.

This chain uses TRBV3-1 with TRBJ2-5; either TRBD1 or TRBD2 may supply D (6 bases each). The V gene's germline CDR1 is LGHDT and CDR2 YNNKEL (reference sequence). V was cut by 5 bases and J by 4 bases, with 17 bases left in between. CDR3 length: 15 amino acids. The CDR3 here is CASSFLKGGGETQYF. In nucleotides, the CDR3 is TGTGCCAGCAGCTTCTTAAAGGGGGGCGGAGAGACCCAGTACTTC.

The chain has TRBV10-3 and TRBJ2-3; TRBD2 matches 10 bases. V dropped 5 bases and J dropped 1; count of bases not matched to a gene: 9. In germline, CDR1 is ENHRY, CDR2 SYGVKD. CDR3 length: 17 amino acids. The CDR3: CAISLPSGSSRTDTQYF. As DNA, the CDR3 is TGTGCCATCAGTCTCCCTAGCGGGAGTAGTCGCACAGATACGCAGTATTTT.

The genes are TRBV20-1 and TRBJ2-7; TRBD2 matches 13 bases. Germline loops: CDR1 DFQATT, CDR2 SNEGSKA (reference sequence). Trimming cost V 3 bases and J 7 bases; bases outside gene matches: 6. The CDR3 extends over 14 amino acids. In DNA form, the CDR3 reads TGCAGTGCTAGGGGGACTAGCGGGGACGATGAGCAGTACGTC. This sequence encodes CSARGTSGDDEQYV.

This chain uses TRBV5-5 with TRBJ2-2; no reliable D call. V was pared by 1 base and J by 1 base, with 11 bases between. Germline lookup yields CDR1 SGHKS and CDR2 YYEKEE (reference sequence). The length of the CDR3 is 16 residues. CDR3 sequence reads: CASSLLTGGNTGELFF. CDR3 in DNA: TGTGCCAGCAGCTTGTTGACGGGTGGGAACACCGGGGAGCTGTTTTTT.

This clonotype is a singleton in its sample. The rearrangement joins TRBV30 to TRBJ2-3; 7 bases are a match to TRBD2. CDR1 and CDR2 (germline): GTSNPN, SVGIG (reference sequence). V dropped 3 bases and J dropped 9; count of bases not matched to a gene: 9. The CDR3 is made up of 13 amino acids. The CDR3 protein is CAWSGTRGETQYF. The CDR3 region has the DNA TGTGCCTGGAGCGGGACCCGGGGGGAAACGCAGTATTTT.

In its sample, this clonotype was seen a few times. The chain has TRBV20-1 and TRBJ1-5; 9 bases align to TRBD1. Germline-derived CDR1 and CDR2 are DFQATT and SNEGSKA (reference sequence). CDR3 size: 15 residues. The ends lost 4 bases at V and 6 bases at J; junction bases unmatched: 10. The CDR3 reads CSANPGTGTSQPQHF. The CDR3 region has the DNA TGCAGTGCTAACCCTGGGACAGGGACAAGTCAGCCCCAGCATTTT.

This clonotype has just a few counts. V is TRBV5-1 and J is TRBJ2-3, with a tentative D call TRBD1 (6 bases). The CDR3 is 14 residues long. Germline values: CDR1 SGHRS, CDR2 YFSETQ. Deletions cut 6 bases from V and 3 bases from J, with 14 bases between. The CDR3 here is CASKWAGATDTQYF. The CDR3 nucleotides are TGCGCCAGCAAGTGGGCAGGGGCGACAGATACGCAGTATTTT. Full variable domain (missing parts from reference TRBV5-1 and TRBJ2-3): KAGVTQTPRYLIKTRGQQVTLSCSPISGHRSVSWYQQTPGQGLQFLFEYFSETQRNKGNFPGRFSGRQFSNSRSEMNVSTLELGDSALYLCASKWAGATDTQYFGPGTRLTVL.

This clonotype was picked up a small number of times. The chain is built from TRBV5-1 and TRBJ2-2; TRBD1 might be the D (5 bases). CDR3 size: 15 residues. Germline V CDR1 and CDR2: SGHRS, YFSETQ. The V end lost 6 bases, the J end lost 2 bases, and 14 bases lay between the germline ends. This chain's CDR3 is CASTGRVSNTGELFF. CDR3 coding DNA: TGCGCCAGCACTGGCAGGGTCTCAAACACCGGGGAGCTGTTTTTT.

This chain uses TRBV5-1 with TRBJ2-5, with D unresolved. This CDR3 contains 13 residues. The germline gives CDR1 SGHRS, CDR2 YFSETQ. V lost 5 bases to trimming and J lost 3 bases, with 11 bases between them. CDR3 loop: CASRLGVEETQYF. CDR3 DNA sequence: TGCGCCAGCAGGCTGGGCGTAGAAGAGACCCAGTACTTC.

This rearrangement joins TRBV6-1 to TRBJ2-3, with D unresolved. The CDR3 length is 14 residues. V lost 6 bases, J lost 2 bases, and 12 bases lay in between. In germline, CDR1 is MNHNS, CDR2 SASEGT. The CDR3: CASSLPAPTDTQYF. CDR3 coding DNA: TGTGCCAGCAGCCTCCCGGCCCCCACAGATACGCAGTATTTT.

There are a few counts of this clonotype. CDR3 sequence reads: CASTPFLDNEQFF. The DNA of the CDR3 is TGCGCCAGCACCCCTTTCCTCGACAATGAGCAGTTCTTC. The chain uses TRBV5-1 and TRBJ2-1; D gene ambiguous. The CDR3 is 13 amino acids. Trimming left V 6 bases short and J 5 bases short, with 12 bases between. Germline CDR1 is SGHRS and CDR2 is YFSETQ.